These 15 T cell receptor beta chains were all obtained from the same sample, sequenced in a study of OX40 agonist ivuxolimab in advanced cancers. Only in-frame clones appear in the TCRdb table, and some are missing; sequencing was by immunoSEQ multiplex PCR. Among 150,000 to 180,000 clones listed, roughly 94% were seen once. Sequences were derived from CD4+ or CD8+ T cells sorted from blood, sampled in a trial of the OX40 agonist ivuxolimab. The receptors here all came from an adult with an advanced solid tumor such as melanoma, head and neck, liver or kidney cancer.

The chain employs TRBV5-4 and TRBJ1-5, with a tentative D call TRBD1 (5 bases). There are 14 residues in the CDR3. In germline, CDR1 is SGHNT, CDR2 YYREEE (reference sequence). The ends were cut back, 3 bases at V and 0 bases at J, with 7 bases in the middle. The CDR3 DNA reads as TGTGCCAGCAGCTCGGGGGGTAGCAATCAGCCCCAGCATTTT. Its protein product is CASSSGGSNQPQHF. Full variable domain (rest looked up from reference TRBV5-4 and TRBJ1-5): ETGVTQSPTHLIKTRGQQVTLRCSSQSGHNTVSWYQQALGQGPQFIFQYYREEENGRGNFPPRFSGLQFPNYSSELNVNALELDDSALYLCASSSGGSNQPQHFGDGTRLSIL.

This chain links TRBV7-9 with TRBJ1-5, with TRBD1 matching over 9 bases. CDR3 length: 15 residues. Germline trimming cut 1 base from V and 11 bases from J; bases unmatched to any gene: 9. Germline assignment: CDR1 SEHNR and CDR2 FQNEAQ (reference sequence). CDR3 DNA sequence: TGTGCCAGCAGCTTAGTGGGATCCGGGACAGGGTCCCAGCATTTT. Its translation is CASSLVGSGTGSQHF.

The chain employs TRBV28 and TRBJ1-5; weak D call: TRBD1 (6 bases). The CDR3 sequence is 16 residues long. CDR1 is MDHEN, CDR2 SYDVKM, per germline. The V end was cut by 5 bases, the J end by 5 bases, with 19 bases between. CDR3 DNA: TGTGCCAGCAGTCCCTCGGGACAAGGGCTCTATCAGCCCCAGCATTTT. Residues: CASSPSGQGLYQPQHF.

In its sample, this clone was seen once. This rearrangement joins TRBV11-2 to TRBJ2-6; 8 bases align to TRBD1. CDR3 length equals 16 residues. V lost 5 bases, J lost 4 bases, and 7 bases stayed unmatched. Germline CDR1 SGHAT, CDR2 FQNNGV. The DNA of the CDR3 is TGTGCCAGCAGCCCCCGGACAGGGTTCGGGGCCAACGTCCTGACTTTC. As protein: CASSPRTGFGANVLTF. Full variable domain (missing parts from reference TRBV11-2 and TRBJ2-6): EAGVAQSPRYKIIEKRQSVAFWCNPISGHATLYWYQQILGQGPKLLIQFQNNGVVDDSQLPKDRFSAERLKGVDSTLKIQPAKLEDSAVYLCASSPRTGFGANVLTFGAGSRLTVL.

CDR3 coding DNA: TGTGCCAGCACCCGGGACAGGGGCACCGGGGAGCTGTTTTTT. Translated, it gives CASTRDRGTGELFF. The chain links TRBV2 to TRBJ2-2, with TRBD1 matching 10 bases. V was clipped by 7 bases and J by 4 bases; unmatched bases: 3. Germline V gives CDR1 SNHLY, CDR2 FYNNEI. The CDR3 has 14 amino acids.

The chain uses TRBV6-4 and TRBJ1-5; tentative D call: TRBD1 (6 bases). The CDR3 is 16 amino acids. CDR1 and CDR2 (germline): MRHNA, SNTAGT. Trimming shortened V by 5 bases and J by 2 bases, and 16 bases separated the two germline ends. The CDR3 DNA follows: TGTGCCAGCAGTACGGGGGGGCCGGGGGGCAATCAGCCCCAGCATTTT. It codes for CASSTGGPGGNQPQHF.

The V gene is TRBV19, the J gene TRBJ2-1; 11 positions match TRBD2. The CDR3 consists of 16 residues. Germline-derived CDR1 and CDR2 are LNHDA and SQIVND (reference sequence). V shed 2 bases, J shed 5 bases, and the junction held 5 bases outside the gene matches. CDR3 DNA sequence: TGTGCCAGTAGTATACTACTAGCGGGAGTTGACAATGAGCAGTTCTTC. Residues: CASSILLAGVDNEQFF.

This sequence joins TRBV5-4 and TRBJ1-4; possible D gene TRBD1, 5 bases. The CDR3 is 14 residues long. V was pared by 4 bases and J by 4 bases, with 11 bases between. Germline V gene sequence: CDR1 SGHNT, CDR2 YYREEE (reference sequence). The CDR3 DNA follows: TGTGCCAGCAGCCTTCGGGACGGTAATGAAAAACTGTTTTTT. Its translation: CASSLRDGNEKLFF.

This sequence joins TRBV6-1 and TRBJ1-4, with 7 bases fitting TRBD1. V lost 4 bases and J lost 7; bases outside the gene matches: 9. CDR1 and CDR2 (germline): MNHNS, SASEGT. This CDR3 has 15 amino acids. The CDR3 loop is CASSGLDRFSEKLFF. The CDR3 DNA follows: TGTGCCAGCAGTGGTCTGGACAGGTTTTCTGAAAAACTGTTTTTT.

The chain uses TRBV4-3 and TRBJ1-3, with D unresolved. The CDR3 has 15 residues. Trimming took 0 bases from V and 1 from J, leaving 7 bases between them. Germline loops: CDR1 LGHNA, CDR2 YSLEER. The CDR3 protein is CASSQEGLSGNTIYF. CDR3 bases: TGCGCCAGCAGCCAAGAGGGTTTATCTGGAAACACCATATATTTT.

CDR3 residues: CASSPRAYGYTF. CDR3 nucleotide sequence: TGTGCCAGCAGCCCTCGAGCCTATGGCTACACCTTC. J is TRBJ1-2 and V is TRBV6-1; no clear D. CDR1 is MNHNS and CDR2 is SASEGT in the germline V gene. V was clipped by 6 bases and J by 4 bases, with 9 bases between them. The CDR3 length is 12 residues.

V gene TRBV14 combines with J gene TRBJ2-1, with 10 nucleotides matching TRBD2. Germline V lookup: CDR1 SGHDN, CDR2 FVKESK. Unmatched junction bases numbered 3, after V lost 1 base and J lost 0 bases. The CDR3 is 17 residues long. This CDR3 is CASSQASGGVSYNEQFF. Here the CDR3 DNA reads TGTGCCAGCAGCCAAGCTAGCGGGGGAGTCTCCTACAATGAGCAGTTCTTC.

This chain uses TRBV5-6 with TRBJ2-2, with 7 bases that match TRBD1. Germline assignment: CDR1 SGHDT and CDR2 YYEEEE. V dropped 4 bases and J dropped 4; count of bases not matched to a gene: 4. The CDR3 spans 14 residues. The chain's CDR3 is CASSPGQPTGELFF. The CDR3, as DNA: TGTGCCAGCAGCCCGGGACAGCCCACCGGGGAGCTGTTTTTT.

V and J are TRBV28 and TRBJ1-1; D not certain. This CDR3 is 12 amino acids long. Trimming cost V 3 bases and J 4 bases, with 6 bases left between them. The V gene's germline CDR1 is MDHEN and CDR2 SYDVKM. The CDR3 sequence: CASSFNPTEAFF. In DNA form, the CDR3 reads TGTGCCAGCAGTTTCAATCCCACTGAAGCTTTCTTT. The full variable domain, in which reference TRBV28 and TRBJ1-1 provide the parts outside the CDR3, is DVKVTQSSRYLVKRTGEKVFLECVQDMDHENMFWYRQDPGLGLRLIYFSYDVKMKEKGDIPEGYSVSREKKERFSLILESASTNQTSMYLCASSFNPTEAFFGQGTRLTVV.

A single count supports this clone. CDR3 amino acids: CASATGGGNEQFF. DNA of the CDR3: TGTGCCTCTGCTACGGGGGGAGGCAATGAGCAGTTCTTC. The chain combines TRBV10-3 with TRBJ2-1; 7 bases fit TRBD2. In germline, CDR1 is ENHRY, CDR2 SYGVKD. The CDR3 sequence is 13 residues long. V shed 11 bases, J shed 6 bases, and the junction held 10 bases outside the gene matches.